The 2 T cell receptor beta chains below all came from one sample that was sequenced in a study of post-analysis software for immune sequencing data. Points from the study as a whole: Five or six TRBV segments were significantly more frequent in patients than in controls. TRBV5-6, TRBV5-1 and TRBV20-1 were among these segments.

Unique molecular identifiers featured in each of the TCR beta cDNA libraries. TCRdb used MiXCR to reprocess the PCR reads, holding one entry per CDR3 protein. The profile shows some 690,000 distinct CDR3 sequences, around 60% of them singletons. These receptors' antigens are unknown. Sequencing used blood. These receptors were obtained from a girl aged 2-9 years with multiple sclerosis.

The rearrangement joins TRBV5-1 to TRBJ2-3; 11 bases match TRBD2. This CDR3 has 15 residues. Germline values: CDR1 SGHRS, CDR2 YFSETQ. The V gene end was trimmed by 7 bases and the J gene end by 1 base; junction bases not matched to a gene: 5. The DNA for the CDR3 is TGCGCCAGCCACGGGACTAGCGGCGGCACAGATACGCAGTATTTT. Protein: CASHGTSGGTDTQYF.

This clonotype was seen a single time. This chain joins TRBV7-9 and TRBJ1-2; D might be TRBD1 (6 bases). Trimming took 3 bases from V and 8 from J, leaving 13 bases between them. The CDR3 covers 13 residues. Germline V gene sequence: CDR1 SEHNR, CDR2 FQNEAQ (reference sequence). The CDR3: CASSFSGEGGYTF. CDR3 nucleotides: TGTGCCAGCAGCTTTTCAGGGGAGGGCGGCTACACCTTC.